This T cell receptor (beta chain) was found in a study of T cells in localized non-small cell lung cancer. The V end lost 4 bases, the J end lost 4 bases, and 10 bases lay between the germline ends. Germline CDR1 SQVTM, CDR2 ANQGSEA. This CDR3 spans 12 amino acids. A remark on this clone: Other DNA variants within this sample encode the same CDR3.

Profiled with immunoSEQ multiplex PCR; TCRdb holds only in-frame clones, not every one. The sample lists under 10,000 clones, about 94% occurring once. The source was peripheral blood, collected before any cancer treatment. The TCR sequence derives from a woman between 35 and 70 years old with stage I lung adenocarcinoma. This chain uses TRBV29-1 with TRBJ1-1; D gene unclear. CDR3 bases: TGCAGCGTTGTTGGGTTTCCCACTGAAGCTTTCTTT. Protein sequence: CSVVGFPTEAFF. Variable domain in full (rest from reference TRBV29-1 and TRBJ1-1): SAVISQKPSRDICQRGTSLTIQCQVDSQVTMMFWYRQQPGQSLTLIATANQGSEATYESGFVIDKFPISRPNLTFSTLTVSNMSPEDSSIYLCSVVGFPTEAFFGQGTRLTVV.